These 29 T cell receptor beta chains originate from one sample sequenced in a study of Tregs in tolerant kidney transplant recipients. Assay: immunoSEQ multiplex PCR; the TCRdb copy retains only in-frame clones and omits some. The repertoire holds around 75,000 clones, with around 90% as singletons. The sequencing used CD4+ T cells from blood, collected before the transplant. Receptor source: a human donor who received a combined kidney and bone marrow transplant.

V and J are TRBV5-6 and TRBJ2-3, with a weak D call TRBD1 (6 bases). This CDR3 is built from 14 residues. V lost 4 bases, J lost 4 bases, and 13 bases lay in between. Per the germline V gene, CDR1 is SGHDT and CDR2 is YYEEEE. The CDR3 here is CASSVLQGPDTQYF. The CDR3 DNA reads as TGTGCCAGCAGCGTACTACAGGGACCAGATACGCAGTATTTT.

The CDR3 bases are TGTGCCAGCAGCTTAGGCGGGAGGGCCGGGGAGCTGTTTTTT. It codes for CASSLGGRAGELFF. This chain connects TRBV7-2 to TRBJ2-2, with 9 bases lining up with TRBD2. The germline CDR1 and CDR2 sequences are SGHTA and FQGNSA. This CDR3 contains 14 residues. V shed 1 base and J 6 bases; nucleotides not matched to a gene: 0.

The chain is built from TRBV5-6 and TRBJ1-5, with TRBD1 matching over 7 bases. Germline CDR1 SGHDT, CDR2 YYEEEE. The CDR3 is 14 amino acids. The junction had 6 bases not matched to a gene; V was cut back by 6 bases and J by 3 bases. CDR3 bases: TGTGCCAGCACTATAACAGGGGTCAATCAGCCCCAGCATTTT. It yields the protein CASTITGVNQPQHF.

Regarding this clone: One end of the junction does not line up with germline, which may come from a read error. The rearrangement uses TRBV29-1 and TRBJ2-5; 7 bases are shared with TRBD2. This CDR3 has 14 residues. Germline V gene data show CDR1 as SQVTM and CDR2 as ANQGSEA. This chain's CDR3 is CSVEVGTNQETQYF. CDR3 in DNA: TGCAGCGTAGAAGTGGGGACTAACCAAGAGACCCAGTACTTC.

The chain recombines TRBV27 with TRBJ2-1; the D is unclear. V lost 4 bases to trimming and J lost 5 bases, with 3 bases between them. CDR3 length: 11 amino acids. Germline-derived CDR1 and CDR2 are MNHEY and SMNVEV (reference sequence). The CDR3 DNA reads TGTGCCAGCAGTTCTAACAATGAGCAGTTCTTC. Its protein product is CASSSNNEQFF.

The rearrangement links TRBV28 to TRBJ1-1, with D perhaps matching TRBD1 (5 bases). The V gene lost 6 bases and the J gene lost 0 bases, with 14 bases spanning the gap. CDR1 and CDR2 from the germline V gene are MDHEN and SYDVKM. There are 15 residues in the CDR3. Here the CDR3 DNA reads TGTGCCAGCAGCCTTCGGAGGGGCTTGAACACTGAAGCTTTCTTT. The encoded protein is CASSLRRGLNTEAFF.

The chain joins TRBV4-1 to TRBJ1-3; the match to TRBD1 covers 8 bases. Germline CDR1 is MGHRA and CDR2 is YSYEKL. Unmatched junction bases numbered 2, after V lost 1 base and J lost 0 bases. This CDR3 has 16 amino acids. CDR3 bases: TGCGCCAGCAGCCAAGTCACAGGGGGCTCTGGAAACACCATATATTTT. Protein sequence: CASSQVTGGSGNTIYF.

The V and J genes are TRBV9 and TRBJ2-1, with TRBD1 identical over 7 bases. In germline, CDR1 is SGDLS, CDR2 YYNGEE. J was trimmed by 3 bases and V by 0 bases; bases with no gene match: 3. The CDR3 sequence is 15 residues long. Written as DNA, the CDR3 is TGTGCCAGCAGCGTAGGCAGGGACAGCTACAATGAGCAGTTCTTC. The encoded protein is CASSVGRDSYNEQFF.

The chain carries TRBV6-6 and TRBJ1-5; D might be TRBD1 (5 bases). Trimming pared 5 bases from V and 11 bases from J, leaving 19 bases between. Germline CDR1 is MNHNY and CDR2 is SVGAGI (reference sequence). There are 14 residues in the CDR3. This chain's CDR3 is CASSLGHGLVAQHF. The CDR3 coding sequence is TGTGCCAGCAGTCTCGGACACGGTCTAGTGGCCCAGCATTTT.

V and J are TRBV2 and TRBJ2-5, with TRBD1 as a possible D gene (5 bases). The V gene's germline CDR1 is SNHLY and CDR2 FYNNEI. V dropped 8 bases and J dropped 7 bases, with 17 bases sitting between them. The CDR3 length is 13 residues. The DNA for the CDR3 is TGTGCCAGCTTTCATGCCCGGCAGGGGACCCAGTACTTC. Translating it yields CASFHARQGTQYF.

The gene calls are TRBV5-1 and TRBJ2-1; 7 bases map to TRBD1. V lost 3 bases to trimming and J lost 11 bases; unmatched junction nucleotides: 2. Germline-derived CDR1 and CDR2 are SGHRS and YFSETQ. The CDR3 contains 11 residues. CDR3 residues: CASSSDRQQFF. The CDR3 nucleotides read TGCGCCAGCAGCTCGGACAGGCAGCAGTTCTTC. The full variable domain, its missing parts supplied by reference TRBV5-1 and TRBJ2-1, is KAGVTQTPRYLIKTRGQQVTLSCSPISGHRSVSWYQQTPGQGLQFLFEYFSETQRNKGNFPGRFSGRQFSNSRSEMNVSTLELGDSALYLCASSSDRQQFFGPGTRLTVL.

Comment on this clone: Within the sample, other DNA sequences also encode this same CDR3. V is TRBV4-1 and J is TRBJ1-4, with 8 bases fitting TRBD1. After removal of 4 bases from V and 8 bases from J, the junction contained 6 bases not matched to a gene. This CDR3 comprises 14 residues. Germline values: CDR1 MGHRA, CDR2 YSYEKL. The CDR3 sequence is CASSPGQGNEKLFF. As DNA, the CDR3 is TGCGCCAGCAGCCCCGGACAGGGTAACGAAAAACTGTTTTTT.

The chain links TRBV19 to TRBJ2-1, with D perhaps matching TRBD2 (6 bases). V was shortened by 10 bases and J by 0 bases, with 16 bases between the two germline ends. Per germline, CDR1 LNHDA and CDR2 SQIVND (reference sequence). The CDR3 runs to 15 residues. CDR3 protein: CATWDSKSSYNEQFF. CDR3 sequence (DNA): TGTGCCACCTGGGACTCGAAAAGCTCCTACAATGAGCAGTTCTTC.

The chain joins TRBV30 to TRBJ1-5; the D gene is possibly TRBD1 (5 bases). The CDR3 loop spans 14 amino acids. Germline assignment: CDR1 GTSNPN and CDR2 SVGIG (reference sequence). V gave up 1 base and J gave up 5 bases, with 12 bases separating them. The CDR3 region has the DNA TGTGCCTGGAGTGATATGGGGGGGTATCAGCCCCAGCATTTT. Residues: CAWSDMGGYQPQHF.

The chain joins TRBV6-1 to TRBJ2-2; D possibly corresponds to TRBD2 (6 bases). CDR3 length: 15 residues. V was trimmed by 3 bases and J by 7 bases, leaving 15 bases between them. CDR1 is MNHNS and CDR2 is SASEGT in the germline V gene. CDR3 nucleotides: TGTGCCAGCAGTGACAACACGGGAGCGGTCGGGGAGCTGTTTTTT. It is translated as CASSDNTGAVGELFF.

The rearrangement joins TRBV7-8 to TRBJ1-4, with D possibly being TRBD1 (6 bases). The CDR3 loop spans 15 amino acids. V lost 5 bases and J 5 bases, leaving 15 bases between the germline ends. Germline loops: CDR1 SGHVS, CDR2 FQNEAQ. The CDR3 here is CASSPAQGGNEKLFF. The CDR3 coding sequence is TGTGCCAGCAGCCCAGCACAGGGCGGGAATGAAAAACTGTTTTTT.

The V call is TRBV2, the J call TRBJ2-7; 15 nucleotides line up with TRBD2. Per the germline V gene, CDR1 is SNHLY and CDR2 is FYNNEI. This CDR3 comprises 15 residues. V trimming: 7 bases; J trimming: 13 bases; junction bases outside the gene matches: 14. The DNA of the CDR3 is TGTGCCAGCACCCCTGGACTCGGGACTAGCGGGAGGTCCTACTTC. The encoded protein is CASTPGLGTSGRSYF.

The chain carries TRBV5-6 and TRBJ2-1; 14 bases are shared with TRBD2. Germline loops: CDR1 SGHDT, CDR2 YYEEEE. V gave up 5 bases and J gave up 9 bases; unmatched junction bases: 10. This CDR3 contains 16 residues. The CDR3 nucleotides read TGTGCCAGCAGACCTAGACTAGCGGGAGGGGGCTCTGAGCAGTTCTTC. As protein: CASRPRLAGGGSEQFF.

The chain links TRBV18 to TRBJ2-1; D not resolved. CDR3 length equals 14 residues. The germline V and J ends were trimmed by 1 base and 4 bases, with 8 bases remaining between them. The germline V gene has CDR1 KGHSH and CDR2 LQKENI. In DNA, the CDR3 is TGTGCCAGCTCACCACAAGACAAATACAATGAGCAGTTCTTC. This translates into CASSPQDKYNEQFF.

The chain is built from TRBV21-1 and TRBJ2-7; the table's D call TRBD2 went unverified against the DNA. TRBV21-1 has pseudogene status. This CDR3 has 16 amino acids. CDR3 nucleotides: TGTGCCAGCAGCAAATGGTCCGGGGGTGGGTCCTACGAGCAGTACTTC. Amino acid sequence: CASSKWSGGGSYEQYF.

The J gene is TRBJ2-1, the V gene TRBV11-1, with 7 bases identical to TRBD2. Germline CDR1 and CDR2: SGHAT and FQDESV (reference sequence). Germline trimming cut 2 bases from V and 7 bases from J; bases unmatched to any gene: 5. This CDR3 contains 14 residues. The CDR3 spells CASSLSGKGNEQFF. The CDR3 coding sequence is TGTGCCAGCAGCTTAAGCGGGAAAGGGAATGAGCAGTTCTTC. The full variable domain, completed using reference TRBV11-1 and TRBJ2-1, is EAEVAQSPRYKITEKSQAVAFWCDPISGHATLYWYRQILGQGPELLVQFQDESVVDDSQLPKDRFSAERLKGVDSTLKIQPAELGDSAMYLCASSLSGKGNEQFFGPGTRLTVL.

V is TRBV19 and J is TRBJ2-7; TRBD2 agrees at 10 bases. Losses at the gene ends were 5 bases for V and 6 bases for J; bases not matched to a gene: 13. In germline, CDR1 is LNHDA, CDR2 SQIVND (reference sequence). This CDR3 is 16 amino acids long. The chain's CDR3 is CASSSPRGTSAVEQYF. The CDR3 DNA reads TGTGCCAGTAGTTCTCCCCGTGGGACTAGCGCTGTCGAGCAGTACTTC.

The chain is built from TRBV2 and TRBJ2-7, with no clear D. Germline V lookup: CDR1 SNHLY, CDR2 FYNNEI. This CDR3 comprises 12 residues. The V gene lost 5 bases and the J gene lost 4 bases, with 9 bases spanning the gap. This CDR3 is CASSFRPYEQYF. In DNA form, the CDR3 reads TGTGCCAGCAGTTTCAGGCCGTACGAGCAGTACTTC.

V and J are TRBV19 and TRBJ1-3, with TRBD1 matching over 9 bases. The length of the CDR3 is 15 residues. V lost 7 bases, J lost 0 bases, and 4 bases stayed unmatched. Germline V gives CDR1 LNHDA, CDR2 SQIVND (reference sequence). The DNA for the CDR3 is TGTGCCAGTACCGAGACAGGGGGCTCTGGAAACACCATATATTTT. Encoded protein: CASTETGGSGNTIYF. The full variable domain, completed using reference TRBV19 and TRBJ1-3, is DGGITQSPKYLFRKEGQNVTLSCEQNLNHDAMYWYRQDPGQGLRLIYYSQIVNDFQKGDIAEGYSVSREKKESFPLTVTSAQKNPTAFYLCASTETGGSGNTIYFGEGSWLTVV.

This rearrangement joins TRBV5-1 to TRBJ1-4; D possibly corresponds to TRBD1 (5 bases). Germline assignment: CDR1 SGHRS and CDR2 YFSETQ. This CDR3 has 13 amino acids. The V end lost 5 bases, the J end lost 3 bases, and 8 bases lay between the germline ends. The CDR3 nucleotides read TGCGCCAGCAGAGAGACAGCTAATGAAAAACTGTTTTTT. Translation gives CASRETANEKLFF.

The V gene is TRBV28, the J gene TRBJ1-2; TRBD1 is a possible D gene (5 bases). Trimming removed 2 bases from V and 4 bases from J, with 11 bases in between. CDR1 and CDR2 from the germline V gene are MDHEN and SYDVKM. The CDR3 totals 14 residues. CDR3 DNA sequence: TGTGCCAGCAGTTTAGGGGCAGGGATCTATGGCTACACCTTC. Protein product: CASSLGAGIYGYTF.

The chain carries TRBV28 and TRBJ1-2; D possibly corresponds to TRBD1 (5 bases). The germline gives CDR1 MDHEN, CDR2 SYDVKM. V was trimmed by 5 bases and J by 2 bases, leaving 12 bases between them. The CDR3 is 14 amino acids. CDR3: CASSLHGGNYGYTF. In nucleotides, the CDR3 is TGTGCCAGCAGTCTGCATGGGGGGAACTATGGCTACACCTTC.

Worth noting for this clone: One end of the junction varies from germline; a read error may be responsible. The chain joins TRBV11-1 to TRBJ2-7, with 8 positions matching TRBD2. The CDR3 has 13 residues. Germline CDR1 reads SGHAT; CDR2 reads FQDESV (reference sequence). The CDR3 sequence is CASSLTAGGVMHF. CDR3 DNA sequence: TGTGCCAGCAGCTTAACGGCGGGAGGTGTCATGCACTTC.

This clone came up once. The rearrangement links TRBV10-3 to TRBJ2-5, with 7 bases matching TRBD2. Per germline, CDR1 ENHRY and CDR2 SYGVKD. The CDR3 spans 16 residues. The J segment lost 4 bases and the V segment lost 3 bases, leaving 11 bases of the junction unmatched. Here the CDR3 reads CAISDVGRPGGETQYF. The CDR3 coding sequence is TGTGCCATCAGTGATGTCGGTCGACCGGGGGGAGAGACCCAGTACTTC.